This T cell receptor beta chain was profiled in a study of T-cell reconstitution after alpha-beta-depleted transplantation in children. The study's findings and limits: At the one-year point after transplant, T-cell counts and TCRbeta diversity were found to come mostly from T cells that had been newly produced.

As it was prepared, the TCRbeta library received unique molecular identifiers. TCRdb used MiXCR to reprocess the PCR reads, holding one entry per CDR3 protein. The sample consists of about 900,000 distinct CDR3 sequences, roughly 29% of them appearing once. Regarding this clonotype: Its matching antigen is unknown.

The CDR3 consists of 16 residues. V was clipped by 3 bases and J by 2 bases; unmatched bases: 2. The receptor's source is a boy under three years old who had a stem cell transplant for SCID, so the T cells may come from the graft donor. The V call is TRBV12-3 or TRBV12-4, the J call TRBJ2-2; TRBD2 matches 11 bases. Source: PBMCs, mostly from graft donor cells, taken 360 days after TCRalphabeta/CD19-depleted stem cell transplant. DNA of the CDR3: TGTGCCAGCAGTTTCGGGACTAGCGGTAACACCGGGGAGCTGTTTTTT. Translated, it gives CASSFGTSGNTGELFF.